The 13 T cell receptor beta chains below were found in one sample sequenced in a study of shared clonotypes between healthy human individuals. Generated by immunoSEQ multiplex PCR, the TCRdb table keeps only in-frame clones and is missing some. The sample lists more than 2,000,000 clones; 85% to 95% were seen once. Material for sequencing was naive CD4+ T cells from PBMCs. Subset: CD45RA+ positively selected. The receptors stem from a man between 18 and 35 years old in good health. Some clones in this sample may be carry-over from other donors' samples.

V usage is TRBV2 and J usage is TRBJ2-7; D uncertain. The CDR3 loop spans 12 amino acids. The V gene's germline CDR1 is SNHLY and CDR2 FYNNEI. V was clipped by 7 bases and J by 3 bases, with 10 bases between them. The CDR3 is CASKLGDYEQYF. CDR3 coding DNA: TGTGCCAGCAAACTTGGTGACTACGAGCAGTACTTC.

The CDR3 DNA sequence: TGTGCCAGCAGCCAAGGACAGGGGGCAGATACGCAGTATTTT. Translation gives CASSQGQGADTQYF. V gene TRBV9 combines with J gene TRBJ2-3; the match to TRBD1 covers 10 bases. V shed 4 bases and J 4 bases; nucleotides not matched to a gene: 3. Germline V lookup: CDR1 SGDLS, CDR2 YYNGEE. This CDR3 is built from 14 residues.

Comments on this clone: Other DNA variants within this sample encode the same CDR3. J is TRBJ1-1 and V is TRBV6-5; D is undetermined. V was trimmed by 3 bases and J by 1 base, leaving 9 bases between them. This CDR3 has 14 residues. CDR1 MNHEY and CDR2 SVGAGI come from the germline V gene. The CDR3 is CASSYRRGNTEAFF. CDR3 bases: TGTGCCAGCAGTTATCGCCGAGGGAACACTGAAGCTTTCTTT.

The V call is TRBV5-4, the J call TRBJ2-3, with D uncertain. The V end was cut by 4 bases, the J end by 6 bases, with 12 bases between. Per germline, CDR1 SGHNT and CDR2 YYREEE (reference sequence). The CDR3 contains 13 residues. The CDR3, as DNA: TGTGCCAGCAGCAAGGACCCGCCTGATACGCAGTATTTT. Translated, it gives CASSKDPPDTQYF.

This sequence joins TRBV29-1 and TRBJ1-1; no clear D. Per the germline V gene, CDR1 is SQVTM and CDR2 is ANQGSEA. The CDR3 totals 15 residues. V was clipped by 3 bases and J by 0 bases, with 14 bases between them. Here the CDR3 reads CSVDPPRRMNTEAFF. CDR3 DNA: TGCAGCGTTGATCCTCCCAGGCGGATGAACACTGAAGCTTTCTTT.

The gene calls are TRBV5-1 and TRBJ2-5; 7 nucleotides agree with TRBD1. The germline CDR1 and CDR2 sequences are SGHRS and YFSETQ. After removal of 0 bases from V and 5 bases from J, the junction contained 7 bases not matched to a gene. CDR3 size: 15 residues. Here the CDR3 DNA reads TGCGCCAGCAGCTTGGCCGTCGACAGGGTGGAGACCCAGTACTTC. Translation gives CASSLAVDRVETQYF.

Turning to this clone: Other nucleotide sequences in the sample specify the same CDR3. The chain employs TRBV5-1 and TRBJ2-1; 9 positions agree with TRBD2. V trimming: 10 bases; J trimming: 4 bases; junction bases outside the gene matches: 6. The CDR3 is 13 residues long. Germline loops: CDR1 SGHRS, CDR2 YFSETQ. The CDR3, as DNA: TGCGCCTCCAGACTAGCGGAATACAATGAGCAGTTCTTC. It is translated as CASRLAEYNEQFF.

The table lists this clone with a count of one. The chain combines TRBV18 with TRBJ2-5; 10 positions match TRBD2. The junction had 4 bases not matched to a gene; V was cut back by 3 bases and J by 3 bases. The CDR3 is 15 residues long. In germline, CDR1 is KGHSH, CDR2 LQKENI. The CDR3 bases are TGTGCCAGCTCACCTAAGCTAGCGGGGGAAGAGACCCAGTACTTC. Translated: CASSPKLAGEETQYF.

The chain employs TRBV11-1 and TRBJ1-1, with 9 bases matching TRBD1. The V segment lost 0 bases and the J segment 1 base; nucleotides outside the gene matches: 9. Germline-derived CDR1 and CDR2 are SGHAT and FQDESV (reference sequence). The CDR3 loop spans 18 amino acids. The DNA of the CDR3 is TGTGCCAGCAGCTTAGCCCAATACAAGGGACAGGGGAACACTGAAGCTTTCTTT. It encodes CASSLAQYKGQGNTEAFF. Complete variable domain (other parts from reference TRBV11-1 and TRBJ1-1): EAEVAQSPRYKITEKSQAVAFWCDPISGHATLYWYRQILGQGPELLVQFQDESVVDDSQLPKDRFSAERLKGVDSTLKIQPAELGDSAMYLCASSLAQYKGQGNTEAFFGQGTRLTVV.

The chain links TRBV4-1 to TRBJ2-1; weak D call: TRBD2 (6 bases). The CDR3 sequence is 17 residues long. Germline V gene data show CDR1 as MGHRA and CDR2 as YSYEKL. V shed 4 bases and J shed 5 bases, with 21 bases lying between them. The CDR3 DNA follows: TGCGCCAGCAGCCGCCCGCCGGAGCGGGCCGTCAACAATGAGCAGTTCTTC. Protein sequence: CASSRPPERAVNNEQFF.

This chain links TRBV7-9 with TRBJ2-5; 9 bases match TRBD2. CDR1 and CDR2 from the germline V gene are SEHNR and FQNEAQ (reference sequence). V was pared by 5 bases and J by 5 bases, with 6 bases of the junction left unmatched. This CDR3 is 14 amino acids long. The CDR3 nucleotides read TGTGCCAGCAGCCGAGCGGGAGGAACGGAGACCCAGTACTTC. Its protein product is CASSRAGGTETQYF.

The chain recombines TRBV28 with TRBJ2-2, with D maybe TRBD1 (6 bases). The CDR3 sequence is 16 residues long. The germline V gene has CDR1 MDHEN and CDR2 SYDVKM. V lost 4 bases and J lost 3, with 15 bases in between. The CDR3 region is CASSSSGTPHTGELFF. The DNA of the CDR3 is TGTGCCAGCAGTTCATCCGGGACACCGCACACCGGGGAGCTGTTTTTT. The whole variable domain, remainder taken from reference TRBV28 and TRBJ2-2, is DVKVTQSSRYLVKRTGEKVFLECVQDMDHENMFWYRQDPGLGLRLIYFSYDVKMKEKGDIPEGYSVSREKKERFSLILESASTNQTSMYLCASSSSGTPHTGELFFGEGSRLTVL.

This clone was counted a few times. The chain has TRBV6-1 and TRBJ1-5; perhaps TRBD1 as D (5 bases). The CDR3 length is 13 residues. Germline loops: CDR1 MNHNS, CDR2 SASEGT. V was clipped by 4 bases and J by 7 bases, with 11 bases between them. The CDR3 region is CASSVEGVQPQHF. The CDR3 DNA reads as TGTGCCAGCAGTGTCGAAGGGGTCCAGCCCCAGCATTTT.